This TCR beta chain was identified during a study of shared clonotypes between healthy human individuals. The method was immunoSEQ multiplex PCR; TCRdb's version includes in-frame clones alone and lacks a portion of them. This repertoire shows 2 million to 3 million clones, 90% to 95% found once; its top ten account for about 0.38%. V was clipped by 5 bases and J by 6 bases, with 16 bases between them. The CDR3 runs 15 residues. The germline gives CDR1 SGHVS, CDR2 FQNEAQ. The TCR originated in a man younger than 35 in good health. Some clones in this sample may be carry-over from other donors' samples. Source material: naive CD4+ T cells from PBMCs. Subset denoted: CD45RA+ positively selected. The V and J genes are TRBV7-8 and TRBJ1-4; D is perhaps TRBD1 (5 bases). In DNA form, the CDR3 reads TGTGCCAGCAGCAAGTTGGGGCCATTGTATGAAAAACTGTTTTTT. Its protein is CASSKLGPLYEKLFF.